The clone carrying this T cell receptor (beta chain) appeared once. The data are from a study of blood T cell repertoires in COVID-19. In the study overall: Sources were T cells, B-cell-depleted T cells, or PBMCs; the material itself was cDNA or gDNA.

The age range of participants was 18 to 89 years, with residence in 20 to 25 US areas. Participants reported their clinical history, and cohort assignment relied on those reports. Methods used by the authors: Reference gene primers were amplified, and this amplification served to estimate nucleated cell counts. Data came from immunoSEQ multiplex PCR; TCRdb stores just in-frame clones and leaves some out. V and J calls plus clone size are reproduced from that table; the DNA served to infer D and trimming. The table has about 220,000 clones, around 88% seen once; the top ten hold 2% to 2.5%. The ends lost 7 bases at V and 8 bases at J; junction bases unmatched: 8. Germline values: CDR1 ENHRY, CDR2 SYGVKD. CDR3 length: 13 amino acids.

This receptor was obtained from a woman aged 40 to 55 with acute COVID-19. This rearrangement joins TRBV10-3 to TRBJ1-2; TRBD1 aligns across 9 bases. The sequenced sample was PBMCs or T cells enriched from blood (not recorded which). DNA of the CDR3: TGTGCCATCACCGGGGACAGGGAAAAGGGCTACACCTTC. This sequence encodes CAITGDREKGYTF.